Listed below are T cell receptor beta chains from one sample, sequenced in a study of T cell responses to AZD1222 COVID-19 vaccine. The repertoire was sequenced with immunoSEQ multiplex PCR; TCRdb's copy has only in-frame clones and lacks some. The sample records some 150,000 clones, about 86% being singletons. Sequenced here: peripheral blood, sampled 28 days after the second AZD1222 dose. The receptors shown here come from an adult who received the AZD1222 COVID-19 vaccine. CDR3s include the opening cysteine and the closing phenylalanine or tryptophan. The D gene is left open where the match is weak. Clone size appears in some rows only: once, few, many, or a class for an expanded clone.

TRBV6-5	TRBJ2-7	.	.	TGTGCCAGCAGCCAAGTCCCCGGCCCCTACGAGCAGTACTTC	CASSQVPGPYEQYF
TRBV27	TRBJ2-7	.	once	TGTGCCAGCAGTCGAGGGATTAGAAACGAGCAGTACTTC	CASSRGIRNEQYF
TRBV11-3	TRBJ1-3	.	.	TGTGCCAGCAGCTTATCCTCTGGAAACACCATATATTTT	CASSLSSGNTIYF
TRBV7-2	TRBJ1-3	.	.	TGTGCCAGCAGCGTAGGATCTGGAAACACCATATATTTT	CASSVGSGNTIYF
TRBV13	TRBJ2-7	TRBD2	.	TGTGCCAGCAGCTCCGCGGGGGGGCGACTCCGAGGTTACGAGCAGTACTTC	CASSSAGGRLRGYEQYF
TRBV6-5	TRBJ1-4	TRBD1	.	TGTGCCAGCACCGGACAGGGTGGGGAAAAACTGTTTTTT	CASTGQGGEKLFF
TRBV7-6	TRBJ1-1	.	.	TGTGCCAGCAGCTTAGGCCCCCTCACAGAAGGCACTGAAGCTTTCTTT	CASSLGPLTEGTEAFF
TRBV7-2	TRBJ2-1	.	.	TGTGCCAGCAGCTTTTCGGGGAGCTTGGACTACAATGAGCAGTTCTTC	CASSFSGSLDYNEQFF
TRBV28	TRBJ1-5	.	.	TGTGCCAGCAGTCTGGACAGTTATCAGCCCCAGCATTTT	CASSLDSYQPQHF
TRBV19	TRBJ1-4	TRBD1	.	TGTGCCAGTAGTATAAGACAGGGGTCTACTAATGAAAAACTGTTTTTT	CASSIRQGSTNEKLFF
TRBV10-3	TRBJ1-1	TRBD1	.	TGTGCCATCGGTAGCAGGGGGCGCCTGGGCACTGAAGCTTTCTTT	CAIGSRGRLGTEAFF
TRBV20-1	TRBJ1-1	.	.	TGCAGTGCTAGTGTCAGTACCCAGGCTGGTGAAGCTTTCTTT	CSASVSTQAGEAFF
TRBV28	TRBJ2-3	.	.	TGTGCCAGCAGTTTATGGGCGGGGTCGGGACAAAGCACAGATACGCAGTATTTT	CASSLWAGSGQSTDTQYF
TRBV11-2	TRBJ2-7	.	.	TGTGCCAGCAGCTTGTACTACGAGCAGTACTTC	CASSLYYEQYF
TRBV6-5	TRBJ1-1	TRBD1	.	TGTGCCAGCAGTACTACAGGGGGAGCTTTCTTT	CASSTTGGAFF
TRBV27	TRBJ2-3	TRBD2	.	TGTGCCAGCAGTTTACAAATACTAGCGGAGAGCACAGATACGCAGTATTTT	CASSLQILAESTDTQYF
TRBV10-1	TRBJ2-5	.	once	TGCGCCAGCAGTGAGTCAGGGAGCGAGACCCAGTACTTC	CASSESGSETQYF
TRBV11-3	TRBJ2-1	TRBD2	.	TGTGCCAGCAGCTTACGGGAGACTAGCGGCCACAATGAGCAGTTCTTC	CASSLRETSGHNEQFF
TRBV7-8	TRBJ1-2	.	.	TGTGCCAGCAGTGAAAACCTAGGGTATGGCTACACCTTC	CASSENLGYGYTF
TRBV4-1	TRBJ2-7	.	.	TGCGCCAGCAGCCAGGCCGGGACTCCTACCTACGAGCAGTACTTC	CASSQAGTPTYEQYF
TRBV2	TRBJ2-7	TRBD1	.	TGTGCCAGCAGTGGACCTGGGACAGGGTTCAACGAGCAGTACTTC	CASSGPGTGFNEQYF
TRBV2	TRBJ1-5	.	.	TGTGCCAGCAGTGATGGCCGACCCTTTAGCAATCAGCCCCAGCATTTT	CASSDGRPFSNQPQHF
TRBV18	TRBJ2-3	.	.	TGTGCCAGTAGACAGTCTAGCACAGATACGCAGTATTTT	CASRQSSTDTQYF
TRBV27	TRBJ2-1	.	.	TGTGCCAGCAGTTCCAGAACCGCCTACAATGAGCAGTTCTTC	CASSSRTAYNEQFF
TRBV5-1	TRBJ2-1	.	.	TGCGCCAGCAGCAAAACCCGGGACTCACTATCCTACAATGAGCAGTTCTTC	CASSKTRDSLSYNEQFF
TRBV9	TRBJ1-1	.	.	TGTGCCAGCAGCGTAGCGGGCGGTATGAACACTGAAGCTTTCTTT	CASSVAGGMNTEAFF
TRBV5-1	TRBJ1-1	.	.	TGCGCCAGCAGCTTGGGTCTAGGGAATACTGAAGCTTTCTTT	CASSLGLGNTEAFF
TRBV3-1/TRBV3-2	TRBJ2-4	.	.	TGTGCCAGCAGCCAAGATTTATTTGGCCCTGCTACAAACATTCAGTACTTC	CASSQDLFGPATNIQYF
TRBV9	TRBJ1-2	.	.	TGTGCCAGCAGCGTAAATAGGGAAAGTGGGGACTATGGCTACACCTTC	CASSVNRESGDYGYTF
TRBV10-3	TRBJ1-5	.	.	TGTGCCATCAGTGAGGGTCATAACGTGGAGCCCCAGCATTTT	CAISEGHNVEPQHF
TRBV3-1/TRBV3-2	TRBJ1-6	.	.	TGTGCCAGCAGCCAAGGTCCTCCACCCCTCCACTTT	CASSQGPPPLHF
TRBV7-6	TRBJ1-6	.	.	TGTGCCAGCAGCCAACAGGGAATGAATTCACCCCTCCACTTT	CASSQQGMNSPLHF
TRBV29-1	TRBJ2-7	.	.	TGCAGCGTTGTGACGGGGGTGAGCTGGGACGAGCAGTACTTC	CSVVTGVSWDEQYF
TRBV11-2	TRBJ2-1	TRBD2	.	TGTGCCAGCAGCTCCTCCGGGACTAGCTTCCATGAGCAGTTCTTC	CASSSSGTSFHEQFF
TRBV5-5	TRBJ1-3	.	.	TGTGCCAGCAGCTTGGGGGGGACTGGAAACACCATATATTTT	CASSLGGTGNTIYF
TRBV27	TRBJ2-7	TRBD1	.	TGTGCCAGCAGTCGTGGACAGGGAACCTCCTACGAGCAGTACTTC	CASSRGQGTSYEQYF
TRBV6-5	TRBJ2-1	TRBD2	.	TGTGCCAGCAGTAGGAGCGGGGCCTACAATGAGCAGTTCTTC	CASSRSGAYNEQFF
TRBV5-1	TRBJ2-7	.	.	TGCGCCAGCAGCTATGACGGTTCCTACGAGCAGTACTTC	CASSYDGSYEQYF
TRBV10-3	TRBJ1-3	.	.	TGTGCCGTCCACAGGGACTCTGGAAACACCATATATTTT	CAVHRDSGNTIYF
TRBV28	TRBJ1-3	.	.	TGTGCCAGCAGTTTAGAGGCCTTCTCTGGAAACACCATATATTTT	CASSLEAFSGNTIYF
TRBV6-5	TRBJ1-2	TRBD1	once	TGTGCCAGCACCTCGCCGGGACAGGGGAATCGTGGCTACACCTTC	CASTSPGQGNRGYTF
TRBV5-6	TRBJ1-1	.	.	TGTGCCAGCAGCTTTGGAGGGGGAATGGATGAAGCTTTCTTT	CASSFGGGMDEAFF
TRBV6-5	TRBJ2-3	TRBD1	.	TGTGCCAGCAGTTCCGACAGGGCCACAGATACGCAGTATTTT	CASSSDRATDTQYF
TRBV6-6	TRBJ2-1	.	.	TGTGCCAGCAGTTACCTGACTCGAACCAATGAGCAGTTCTTC	CASSYLTRTNEQFF
TRBV4-2	TRBJ1-2	TRBD1	few	TGTGCCAGCAGCCAAGATCGATCTAACGGACAGGGTATATCTGGCTACACCTTC	CASSQDRSNGQGISGYTF
TRBV30	TRBJ1-1	.	.	TGTGCCTGGAGTCGGGCGAACACTGAAGCTTTCTTT	CAWSRANTEAFF
TRBV6-5	TRBJ2-6	.	.	TGTGCCAGCAGCGGCAGTAGGACCAACGTCCTGACTTTC	CASSGSRTNVLTF
TRBV3-1/TRBV3-2	TRBJ1-3	TRBD1	.	TGTGCCAGCAGCCAAGCCACAGGGGAAGGAAACACCATATATTTT	CASSQATGEGNTIYF
TRBV10-3	TRBJ1-2	.	few	TGTGCCATCAGTGAGTCTGGCTATGGCTACACCTTC	CAISESGYGYTF
TRBV6-5	TRBJ2-1	TRBD1	.	TGTGCCAGCCAGCAGGGGGCTCTTTGGAATGAGCAGTTCTTC	CASQQGALWNEQFF
TRBV10-2	TRBJ2-5	.	.	TGCGCCAGCAGTGAGCTTGGGCTAGCCGAAGAGACCCAGTACTTC	CASSELGLAEETQYF